Included here is one T cell receptor beta chain sequence, with context. No antigen is known for it. It has no much larger one-base neighbor in the sample; base qualities were not kept. TCRbeta CDR3 regions were profiled with the immunoSEQ Assay using bias-controlled multiplex PCR amplification of genomic DNA. The paper's data handling went like this. To quantify the absolute abundance of each unique TCRbeta CDR3 region, the sequences were collapsed and filtered. Differential abundance was tested with two models: a binomial (Fisher-equivalent) model and a beta-binomial model that adds time-dependent variance fitted from healthy donors. Any clone with fewer than 5 combined templates was excluded, and a clone was called differentially abundant if its Benjamini-Hochberg FDR was below 0.01. Beta-binomial variance was modeled as a function of total template count across the two samples using the form v = (b*log(k)+a)^2. TCRdb holds this immuneACCESS table with in-frame rearrangements only. Some clones are missing; in checked studies, unresolved V genes explain under half, and the rest has no known cause. V, J and clone size derive from that table, while D and trimming were established from the DNA sequence. The sample has about 89,000 clones on record, 70% to 90% of them singletons. Around 5.2% of the sample is held by the ten biggest clonotypes.

The data were taken from a study of identifying expanded T cells in peripheral blood (dated by TCRdb to about 2019). Background for the entire study: Four technical replicates, made by sequencing separate aliquots from the same pool of genomic DNA, were compared pairwise. The full study reports these points: The authors expected biological variance in healthy repertoires might increase further over much longer intervals such as months to years. Across all healthy donors, variance in clone template counts between two-week samples was found to increase significantly with total template count. Across all healthy-donor time intervals, the beta-binomial model significantly cut both the number of clones called differentially abundant and the false-positive rate. Between technical replicates the binomial model flagged about 1.2 differentially abundant clones, whereas over about 2 weeks the binomial model flagged about 15 and over approximately four weeks around 18.

No immune events, such as infections, were documented for the healthy donors during the collection period. Time-dependent variance in a beta-binomial model of T-cell clone differential abundance was calibrated using healthy-donor blood repertoires as a training cohort. There were around ten healthy donors in the training cohort, of whom 3 were female and 7 were male. The donors were between roughly 25 and 65 years old, with an average age of roughly 40 years. Whole blood was collected from each healthy donor at three time points spaced 2 to 3 weeks apart and obtained from a commercial supplier. Genomic DNA was extracted from unsorted whole blood for immunosequencing. Material: blood. This clonotype was obtained from a person aged 18 to 75 in good health.

The encoded CDR3 is CASSQLSGSGNTIYF. The nucleotides read TGTGCCAGCAGTCAGTTATCGGGATCAGGAAACACCATATATTTT. The rearrangement combines TRBV6-1 with TRBJ1-3; confidence is insufficient to name the D gene. The CDR3 spans 15 residues, from the cysteine through the phenylalanine. Only the CDR3 DNA stays, 45 bases, in frame from base 1. In the germline V gene, CDR1 corresponds to MNHNS and CDR2 to SASEGT. V drops 5 bases and J drops 4 bases, leaving 15 bases in between.